The 13 T cell receptor beta chains presented below share a single source sample, sequenced in a study of CD8+ T cells in alopecia areata. Cells pooled from cutaneous lymph nodes were sorted on CD4, CD8alpha, NKG2D, NKG2ACE and other markers. Reverse transcription of extracted RNA yielded cDNA, which provided the sequencing template. TCRdb's table, derived via immunoSEQ multiplex PCR, lists solely in-frame clones and lacks some. Altogether roughly 260,000 clones were found in the sample, and no singletons occur. Sequenced sample: CD4+ T cells sorted from a lymph node. Every receptor here comes from a C3H/HeJ mouse with alopecia areata. The strain's MHC type: H2-k.

This clone was seen only a few times. Gene names follow the mouse nomenclature. The read comes to an end 4 residues before the CDR3 does, leaving the germline J gene to fill in the end. The same CDR3 arises from other DNA sequences in this sample as well. This chain joins TRBV13-3 and TRBJ2-2; 7 nucleotides align to TRBD1. The CDR3 loop spans 15 amino acids. Germline lookup yields CDR1 NNHDY and CDR2 SYVADS. The junction had 2 bases not matched to a gene; V was cut back by 2 bases and J by 1 base. CDR3 in amino acids: CASSDRDRNTGQLYF. The DNA read from the CDR3 is TGTGCCAGCAGTGACCGGGACAGAAACACCGGG.

Points on this clone: The gene names here belong to mouse. With the read ending 4 residues before the CDR3 end, the germline J gene is used to fill in that end. The chain combines TRBV19 with TRBJ2-5; TRBD2 matches at 11 bases. CDR3 length equals 16 residues. Germline values: CDR1 FNHDT, CDR2 SITEND (reference sequence). Trimming cost V 4 bases and J 1 base; bases outside gene matches: 5. The CDR3 spells CASSHRDWGHQDTQYF. The CDR3 DNA, read in part, is TGTGCCAGCAGTCACCGGGACTGGGGGCACCAAGAC.

About this clone itself: Gene names refer to mouse genes. With the read ending 4 residues before the CDR3 end, the germline J gene is used to fill in that end. The chain combines TRBV13-3 with TRBJ2-1, with 12 bases matching TRBD2. This CDR3 comprises 16 residues. Germline values: CDR1 NNHDY, CDR2 SYVADS. J was trimmed by 2 bases and V by 3 bases; bases with no gene match: 3. The CDR3 reads CASSARDWGDYAEQFF. The covered CDR3 bases are TGTGCCAGCAGTGCCCGGGACTGGGGGGACTATGCT.

On this clone: Gene labels here are mouse ones. From the germline J gene comes the end of the CDR3, since the read stops 4 residues before it. The chain joins TRBV4 to TRBJ2-1; 9 bases are shared with TRBD2. The CDR3 covers 14 residues. V trimming: 5 bases; J trimming: 2 bases; junction bases outside the gene matches: 1. Per the germline V gene, CDR1 is LGHDT and CDR2 is YNNKQL (reference sequence). The CDR3 bases that were read are TGTGCCAGCAGCCGGGACTGGGACTATGCT. This translates into CASSRDWDYA. From start to end, the CDR3 is CASSRDWDYAEQFF.

As for this clone: All gene names here are mouse names. CDR3 loop: CASSKGQGPGQLYF. CDR3 DNA, as far as it was read: TGTGCCAGCAGTAAGGGACAGGGACCCGGG. This rearrangement joins TRBV19 to TRBJ2-2; 9 bases line up with TRBD1. Read data end 4 residues before the CDR3 end; the end is taken from the germline J gene. The ends lost 3 bases at V and 6 bases at J; junction bases unmatched: 3. The CDR3 length is 14 residues. Per the germline V gene, CDR1 is FNHDT and CDR2 is SITEND (reference sequence).

On this clone itself: Germline and genes: mouse. The CDR3 protein is CAWSLQGASYEQYF. The CDR3 DNA, read in part, is TGTGCCTGGAGCCTACAGGGGGCCTCCTAT. The chain is built from TRBV31 and TRBJ2-7; 9 bases line up with TRBD1. The read falls 4 residues short of the CDR3 end, and the missing part is taken from the germline J gene. Per the germline V gene, CDR1 is GKSSPN and CDR2 is SITVG. The J segment lost 0 bases and the V segment lost 3 bases, leaving 3 bases of the junction unmatched. CDR3 length: 14 residues.

Points on this clone: Gene names are mouse gene names. From the germline J gene comes the end of the CDR3, since the read stops 4 residues before it. This chain links TRBV29 with TRBJ2-1, with TRBD1 identical over 7 bases. Germline V gene lookup returns CDR1 MSHET and CDR2 SYDVDS. V lost 4 bases and J lost 1; bases outside the gene matches: 7. The length of the CDR3 is 16 residues. CDR3 DNA (partial): TGTGCTAGCAGTTACCCGACAGGGAGAAACTATGCT. The encoded protein is CASSYPTGRNYA. The CDR3 in full is CASSYPTGRNYAEQFF.

This clone was counted between two and nine times. The genes are named according to mouse. The sequenced fragment ends 4 residues before the CDR3 boundary, so the rest is inferred from the germline J gene. The chain carries TRBV1 and TRBJ2-1, with 8 bases lining up with TRBD1. From germline, CDR1 is NSQYPW and CDR2 LRSPGD (reference sequence). This CDR3 is built from 15 residues. CDR3 in amino acids: CTCSADRRTGSEQFF. The covered CDR3 bases are TGCACCTGCAGTGCAGATAGAAGGACAGGGTCT.

This clone showed up just a few times. Gene labels here are mouse ones. The read comes to an end 4 residues before the CDR3 does, leaving the germline J gene to fill in the end. The chain joins TRBV29 to TRBJ2-4; 9 bases align to TRBD1. The CDR3 extends over 16 amino acids. CDR1 and CDR2 from the germline V gene are MSHET and SYDVDS. The V and J ends lost 3 bases and 1 base, in that order; junction bases with no gene match: 5. CDR3 DNA (partial): TGTGCTAGCAGTTTGGGGACAGGGAGGGGTCAAAAC. This encodes CASSLGTGRGQN. The entire CDR3 is CASSLGTGRGQNTLYF.

Of note for this clone: The genes are named according to mouse. The CDR3 goes on 4 residues after the read ends, and that part is filled in from the germline J gene. This chain connects TRBV12-1 to TRBJ1-2, with 7 bases that match TRBD1. V lost 0 bases and J lost 0; bases outside the gene matches: 3. The CDR3 loop spans 15 amino acids. CDR1 and CDR2 (germline): SGHSN, HYEKVE. The CDR3 bases that were read are TGTGCCAGCTCTCTCCTGGGACAGTCAAACTCC. Residues: CASSLLGQSNS. The entire CDR3 protein is CASSLLGQSNSDYTF.

Of note for this clone: The listed genes are named as in mouse. The read is 4 residues too short to cover the CDR3 end, so that end is filled in from the germline J gene. This sequence joins TRBV14 and TRBJ2-5; TRBD1 matches at 7 bases. The germline CDR1 and CDR2 sequences are SGHDT and FRDEAV. The CDR3 is 14 amino acids. Partial CDR3 DNA: TGTGCCAGCAGTCCGGACAGGTGGGAAGAC. This gives the protein CASSPDRWED. The full CDR3 sequence reads CASSPDRWEDTQYF. Using reference TRBV14 and TRBJ2-5 for the parts outside the CDR3, the full variable domain is EAGVTQSPRYAVLQEGQAVSFWCDPISGHDTLYWYQQPRDQGPQLLVYFRDEAVIDNSQLPSDRFSAVRPKGTNSTLKIQSAKQGDTATYLCASSPDRWEDTQYFGPGTRLLVL.

This clone was recorded a few times. Mouse germline and gene names are used. Read data end 4 residues before the CDR3 end; the end is taken from the germline J gene. The J gene is TRBJ2-1, the V gene TRBV13-1; 8 nucleotides match TRBD2. Losses at the gene ends were 2 bases for V and 3 bases for J; bases not matched to a gene: 4. CDR1 is NSHNY, CDR2 SYGAGN, per germline. The CDR3 runs to 15 residues. Incomplete CDR3 DNA: TGTGCCAGCAGTGACTGGGGGGAGGTCTATGCT. Its protein product is CASSDWGEVYA. The full CDR3 protein is CASSDWGEVYAEQFF.

Details on this clone: Gene names denote mouse genes. The missing CDR3 end, 4 residues past where the read stops, is filled in from the germline J gene. The V gene is TRBV17, the J gene TRBJ2-7; 10 positions agree with TRBD2. CDR1 is MNHDT, CDR2 YYDKIL, per germline. The CDR3 covers 15 residues. The DNA read from the CDR3 is TGTGCTAGCAGTAGAGCCCGACTGGGGGGTTAT. Residues: CASSRARLGGY. The entire CDR3 is CASSRARLGGYEQYF.